The next 15 T cell receptor beta chains were all read from a single sample in a study of cytomegalovirus exposure and HLA in healthy donors. Researchers ran the PCR with 60 Vbeta and 13 Jbeta primers. Clones were sequenced by immunoSEQ multiplex PCR, and TCRdb holds only the in-frame ones, with some missing. The table lists approximately 190,000 clones. Source material: PBMCs. The receptors stem from a man between 25 and 39 years old in good health and CMV-seronegative.

This rearrangement joins TRBV29-1 to TRBJ2-7; 15 nucleotides align to TRBD2. V shed 6 bases, J shed 3 bases, and the junction held 3 bases outside the gene matches. Germline CDR1 is SQVTM and CDR2 is ANQGSEA. The CDR3 spans 14 residues. The CDR3 here is CSVGLAGGGYEQYF. The CDR3 nucleotides are TGCAGCGTGGGACTAGCGGGAGGAGGCTACGAGCAGTACTTC.

This chain uses TRBV5-6 with TRBJ2-7; 8 positions agree with TRBD2. Germline-derived CDR1 and CDR2 are SGHDT and YYEEEE. Trimming cost V 2 bases and J 3 bases; bases outside gene matches: 10. The CDR3 has 16 amino acids. This CDR3 is CASSFTLWTSSYEQYF. CDR3 coding DNA: TGTGCCAGCAGCTTTACCCTTTGGACTAGCAGCTACGAGCAGTACTTC.

The V and J genes are TRBV4-1 and TRBJ1-1; TRBD1 matches 8 bases. CDR1 is MGHRA, CDR2 YSYEKL, per germline. The CDR3 loop spans 14 amino acids. V shed 4 bases and J 0 bases; nucleotides not matched to a gene: 1. CDR3 nucleotide sequence: TGCGCCAGCAGCCCAGGGGGCGTGAACACTGAAGCTTTCTTT. It encodes CASSPGGVNTEAFF.

V is TRBV7-2 and J is TRBJ2-7; D perhaps matches TRBD2 (6 bases). The CDR3 consists of 15 residues. The germline CDR1 and CDR2 sequences are SGHTA and FQGNSA. V gave up 1 base and J gave up 0 bases, with 10 bases separating them. This CDR3 is CASSLVGGVSYEQYF. DNA for the CDR3: TGTGCCAGCAGCTTAGTGGGCGGGGTCTCCTACGAGCAGTACTTC.

The chain joins TRBV29-1 to TRBJ2-7, with 9 bases identical to TRBD1. This CDR3 region has 13 residues. V shed 4 bases, J shed 11 bases, and the junction held 12 bases outside the gene matches. Germline CDR1 and CDR2: SQVTM and ANQGSEA. CDR3 nucleotides: TGCAGCGTTGGGGAACCGGGACAGGGAAAAAAGTACTTC. Its protein product is CSVGEPGQGKKYF.

The V gene is TRBV7-9, the J gene TRBJ2-5; no clear D. In germline, CDR1 is SEHNR, CDR2 FQNEAQ (reference sequence). V gave up 2 bases and J gave up 5 bases, with 9 bases separating them. The CDR3 sequence is 13 residues long. Written as DNA, the CDR3 is TGTGCCAGCAGCTTATTGACAACCGAGACCCAGTACTTC. Its translation: CASSLLTTETQYF.

The chain has TRBV30 and TRBJ2-1, with 7 bases identical to TRBD2. This CDR3 is 15 amino acids long. Germline V lookup: CDR1 GTSNPN, CDR2 SVGIG (reference sequence). J gave up 6 bases and V 5 bases, and 13 bases lay outside the gene matches. The CDR3 region has the DNA TGTGCCTGGTTAAAGGGACTACCATGGCGCAATGAGCAGTTCTTC. This sequence encodes CAWLKGLPWRNEQFF.

V and J are TRBV9 and TRBJ2-3, with a weak D call TRBD1 (5 bases). The CDR3 is 15 residues long. Germline lookup yields CDR1 SGDLS and CDR2 YYNGEE. Trimming stripped 0 bases from V and 6 bases from J, with 14 bases between. The CDR3 spells CASSVVGLGSDTQYF. CDR3 coding DNA: TGTGCCAGCAGCGTAGTGGGGCTAGGGTCGGATACGCAGTATTTT.

This chain joins TRBV28 and TRBJ2-7, with 10 bases aligning to TRBD1. The germline CDR1 and CDR2 sequences are MDHEN and SYDVKM. Trimming took 7 bases from V and 4 from J; bases not matched to a gene: 7. The CDR3 extends over 14 amino acids. The CDR3 protein is CASTRTGGRYEQYF. The CDR3 region has the DNA TGTGCCAGCACTCGGACAGGGGGAAGGTACGAGCAGTACTTC.

This chain links TRBV4-3 with TRBJ1-3; a possible D gene is TRBD1 (5 bases). The ends were cut back, 1 base at V and 0 bases at J, with 7 bases in the middle. The germline CDR1 and CDR2 sequences are LGHNA and YSLEER. The CDR3 length is 15 residues. CDR3 region: CASSQGGGSGNTIYF. The CDR3 DNA follows: TGCGCCAGCAGCCAAGGGGGGGGCTCTGGAAACACCATATATTTT.

The rearrangement links TRBV6-5 to TRBJ2-7, with TRBD1 matching over 7 bases. The CDR3 is 14 residues long. Germline assignment: CDR1 MNHEY and CDR2 SVGAGI. Losses at the gene ends were 6 bases for V and 5 bases for J; bases not matched to a gene: 10. This chain's CDR3 is CASRPRDSRDEQYF. As DNA, the CDR3 is TGTGCCAGCAGACCCCGGGACAGCCGAGACGAGCAGTACTTC.

V is TRBV19 and J is TRBJ2-7; 10 bases agree with TRBD1. The CDR3 is made up of 15 amino acids. The ends lost 4 bases at V and 0 bases at J; junction bases unmatched: 3. Germline V gene data show CDR1 as LNHDA and CDR2 as SQIVND (reference sequence). This chain's CDR3 is CASSTRTGGSYEQYF. The CDR3 DNA sequence: TGTGCCAGTAGTACCCGGACAGGGGGCTCCTACGAGCAGTACTTC.

The chain couples TRBV4-2 to TRBJ1-3; no definite D call. From germline, CDR1 is LGHNA and CDR2 YNFKEQ. Trimming removed 0 bases at V and 0 bases at J, with 15 bases between. There are 18 residues in the CDR3. The CDR3 loop reads CASSQDPPGQHSGNTIYF. DNA of the CDR3: TGTGCCAGCAGCCAAGATCCCCCAGGCCAGCACTCTGGAAACACCATATATTTT.

The V call is TRBV7-6, the J call TRBJ2-2; 10 nucleotides align to TRBD2. This CDR3 has 16 residues. CDR1 and CDR2 from the germline V gene are SGHVS and FNYEAQ. V lost 4 bases to trimming and J lost 6 bases; unmatched junction nucleotides: 8. DNA of the CDR3: TGTGCCAGCAGCTCCCTAGCGGGAGTCAGCCCCGGGGAGCTGTTTTTT. It yields the protein CASSSLAGVSPGELFF.

J is TRBJ2-7 and V is TRBV5-1, with 9 bases identical to TRBD1. Losses at the gene ends were 4 bases for V and 3 bases for J; bases not matched to a gene: 5. Germline V gene data show CDR1 as SGHRS and CDR2 as YFSETQ. CDR3 length: 14 residues. The CDR3 sequence is CASSLGQGGYEQYF. DNA of the CDR3: TGCGCCAGCAGCCTGGGACAGGGAGGCTACGAGCAGTACTTC.